This T cell receptor (beta chain) emerged from a study of cytomegalovirus exposure and HLA in healthy donors. Study-wide results and caveats: Fewer N-insertions than the 666-donor mean were reportedly shown by an Asian-associated ancestry cluster in a later analysis.

To note about this clone: Its antigen is as yet unknown.

The V gene lost 11 bases and the J gene lost 4 bases, with 17 bases spanning the gap. The CDR3 spans 13 residues. From germline, CDR1 is SGHAT and CDR2 FQNNGV. The study ran its PCR with 60 Vbeta and 13 Jbeta primers. TCRdb's table, derived via immunoSEQ multiplex PCR, lists solely in-frame clones and lacks some. This table has about 130,000 clones, about 66% appearing once. This clonotype was obtained from a man in his thirties or forties in good health and CMV-seropositive. Specimen: PBMCs. The V gene is TRBV11-2, the J gene TRBJ1-2; tentatively, D is TRBD1 (6 bases). CDR3 sequence reads: CADSGGLGYGYTF. The CDR3 nucleotides are TGTGCCGACTCCGGGGGGCTCGGCTATGGCTACACCTTC.